One and the same sample provided the 19 T cell receptor beta chains below, sequenced in a study of blood T cells in healthy people across ages. PCR was performed a second time for roughly 6 to 12 cycles using a sample-barcoded 5' primer and a J-beta primer mix. TCRdb reprocessed the 5' RACE reads via MiXCR and lists one record per CDR3 protein. In the table there are 590,000 or so distinct CDR3 sequences, approximately 30% of which are singletons. Sequenced sample: blood. The receptors here all came from a woman older than 75 in good health.

The V call is TRBV10-1, the J call TRBJ2-1, with 13 bases aligning to TRBD2. CDR3 size: 17 residues. CDR1 is WNHNN and CDR2 is SYGVQD in the germline V gene (reference sequence). Trimming at V came to 9 bases and at J to 2 bases, leaving 10 bases not matched to a gene. As DNA, the CDR3 is TGCGCCAGGACCGGGACTAGCGGGACCTGGGCCTACAATGAGCAGTTCTTC. It codes for CARTGTSGTWAYNEQFF.

The chain recombines TRBV6-6 with TRBJ1-2; tentatively, D is TRBD1 (6 bases). The CDR3 extends over 13 amino acids. Germline V gene data show CDR1 as MNHNY and CDR2 as SVGAGI (reference sequence). V was pared by 8 bases and J by 8 bases, with 18 bases between. This CDR3 reads CASHLGGSWGYTF. The CDR3 bases are TGTGCCAGCCATCTCGGGGGCTCGTGGGGCTACACCTTC.

This clonotype was detected many times. The chain has TRBV6-6 and TRBJ2-5; D not resolved. Germline V gene data show CDR1 as MNHNY and CDR2 as SVGAGI (reference sequence). V was pared by 6 bases and J by 3 bases, with 20 bases between. There are 16 residues in the CDR3. CDR3 nucleotides: TGTGCCAGCAGCCCTCTATATGGGGTAGAAAAAGAGACCCAGTACTTC. Amino acids: CASSPLYGVEKETQYF.

In regard to this clonotype: Relative to the germline gene, one junction end is altered; a read error may explain this. The CDR3 coding sequence is TGTGCCAGCAGTTCCATCACAGATACGCGGTATTTT. Amino acids: CASSSITDTRYF. The chain recombines TRBV6-2 or TRBV6-3 with TRBJ2-3; D remains ambiguous. This CDR3 is built from 12 residues. The germline CDR1 and CDR2 sequences are MNHEY and SVGEGT.

This clonotype was recorded a few times. The V and J genes are TRBV7-2 and TRBJ2-5, with 8 bases matching TRBD1. Germline CDR1 SGHTA, CDR2 FQGNSA. The CDR3 runs 14 residues. Germline trimming cut 3 bases from V and 5 bases from J; bases unmatched to any gene: 5. This chain's CDR3 is CASSFQGASETQYF. DNA for the CDR3: TGTGCCAGCAGCTTCCAGGGGGCGTCGGAGACCCAGTACTTC.

This rearrangement joins TRBV20-1 to TRBJ1-2; D gene ambiguous. Germline CDR1 DFQATT, CDR2 SNEGSKA (reference sequence). This CDR3 is 13 amino acids long. This CDR3 is CSLRREMGYGYTF. In DNA, the CDR3 is TGCAGCCTCAGGCGTGAGATGGGCTATGGCTACACCTTC.

Ten or more counts support this clonotype. The chain couples TRBV12-3 or TRBV12-4 to TRBJ2-5; 9 bases are shared with TRBD1. There are 14 residues in the CDR3. Trimming removed 4 bases from V and 5 bases from J; junction bases left unmatched: 5. The CDR3 sequence is CASSSGQGKETQYF. CDR3 DNA sequence: TGTGCCAGCAGTTCAGGACAGGGGAAGGAGACCCAGTACTTC.

This clonotype has a count of ten or more. The chain couples TRBV27 to TRBJ1-1, with 8 bases identical to TRBD1. CDR1 is MNHEY and CDR2 is SMNVEV in the germline V gene (reference sequence). V lost 4 bases and J lost 3; bases outside the gene matches: 10. The CDR3 runs to 16 residues. The CDR3 DNA is TGTGCCAGCAGTTCCGGACAGGGAGGGGGGTACACTGAAGCTTTCTTT. It specifies CASSSGQGGGYTEAFF.

The table lists this clonotype with many counts. V gene TRBV7-2 combines with J gene TRBJ2-1; TRBD2 matches 11 bases. With the DNA end fitting TRBJ2-7 better, the J assignment may be wrong. The CDR3 is made up of 15 amino acids. Germline CDR1 is SGHTA and CDR2 is FQGNSA. The CDR3 sequence: CASSLSGGAYNEQYF. The DNA of the CDR3 is TGTGCCAGCAGCCTTAGCGGGGGGGCCTACAATGAGCAGTACTTC.

This clonotype was recorded a few times. A much larger clone lies a single base off, so this may be a read error. This CDR3 is CASSNRTEPGLACYEQYF. As DNA, the CDR3 is TGTGCCAGCAGTAATAGGACAGAGCCGGGACTAGCTTGCTACGAGCAGTACTTC. The rearrangement links TRBV7-2 to TRBJ2-7; 9 bases are shared with TRBD2. There are 18 residues in the CDR3. V shed 6 bases, J shed 3 bases, and the junction held 18 bases outside the gene matches. Looked up from germline, CDR1 is SGHTA and CDR2 is FQGNSA.

The table lists this clonotype with many counts. The chain is built from TRBV5-5 and TRBJ2-1, with TRBD1 matching over 9 bases. J lost 7 bases, V lost 0 bases, and 5 bases had no gene match. The CDR3 runs to 15 residues. CDR1 and CDR2 from the germline V gene are SGHKS and YYEKEE (reference sequence). CDR3 in amino acids: CASSLGQGGWNEQFF. The CDR3 bases are TGTGCCAGCAGCTTGGGACAGGGGGGGTGGAATGAGCAGTTCTTC.

The chain uses TRBV6-5 and TRBJ1-4; D is possibly TRBD1 (6 bases). CDR1 MNHEY and CDR2 SVGAGI come from the germline V gene. The V gene lost 5 bases and the J gene lost 7 bases, with 11 bases spanning the gap. CDR3 length equals 13 residues. The CDR3 bases are TGTGCCAGCAGTCGGGCAGGGGCTGAAAAACTGTTTTTT. Protein sequence: CASSRAGAEKLFF.

The rearrangement uses TRBV12-3 or TRBV12-4 and TRBJ1-6, with TRBD1 identical over 8 bases. CDR3 length equals 14 residues. V shed 5 bases and J 9 bases; nucleotides not matched to a gene: 6. CDR3: CASSATGVSSPLHF. CDR3 in DNA: TGTGCCAGCAGTGCGACAGGGGTGAGTTCACCCCTCCACTTT.

This clonotype was seen a few times. The chain couples TRBV12-3 or TRBV12-4 to TRBJ1-6, with a weak D call TRBD1 (5 bases). Between the trimmed V and J ends, which lost 0 bases and 7 bases, there was a span of 10 bases. The CDR3 is 15 amino acids. The CDR3 DNA is TGTGCCAGCAGTTTAGCGGGGGTTCGCAATTCACCCCTCCACTTT. Residues: CASSLAGVRNSPLHF.

This chain joins TRBV29-1 and TRBJ1-2, with D tentatively TRBD1 (5 bases). The germline CDR1 and CDR2 sequences are SQVTM and ANQGSEA. With 0 bases removed from V and 9 bases from J, the gap between germline ends came to 11 bases. CDR3 length equals 12 residues. In DNA, the CDR3 is TGCAGCGTTGAAGACAGGGCTCAGAGCTACACCTTC. Its translation is CSVEDRAQSYTF.

This clonotype was recorded many times. Given a much more abundant clone one base away, this may be a read error. The rearrangement joins TRBV9 to TRBJ2-5; D is perhaps TRBD1 (6 bases). CDR1 and CDR2 from the germline V gene are SGDLS and YYNGEE. V dropped 0 bases and J dropped 11 bases, with 20 bases sitting between them. The CDR3 is 15 amino acids. The CDR3, as DNA: TGTGCCAGCAGCGTAGCAATAGGGGGTTGGGATGAGCAGTACTTC. It codes for CASSVAIGGWDEQYF.

This clonotype was counted ten times or more. The gene calls are TRBV7-6 and TRBJ2-3; D uncertain. The ends were cut back, 5 bases at V and 4 bases at J, with 13 bases in the middle. Germline V gene sequence: CDR1 SGHVS, CDR2 FNYEAQ. CDR3 length equals 14 residues. The CDR3 sequence: CASSEREVADTQYF. The CDR3 nucleotides are TGTGCCAGCAGCGAGAGAGAGGTGGCAGATACGCAGTATTTT. Together with reference TRBV7-6 and TRBJ2-3, the CDR3 gives the full variable domain: GAGVSQSPRYKVTKRGQDVALRCDPISGHVSLYWYRQALGQGPEFLTYFNYEAQQDKSGLPNDRFSAERPEGSISTLTIQRTEQRDSAMYRCASSEREVADTQYFGPGTRLTVL.

There are a few counts of this clonotype. This may stem from a read error, because a much larger clone lies one nucleotide away. The chain carries TRBV12-3 or TRBV12-4 and TRBJ2-3, with no clear D. The CDR3 contains 15 residues. CDR3 nucleotide sequence: TGTGCCAGCAGTCCCTCGGATAAAGACACAGATACGCGGTATTTT. It specifies CASSPSDKDTDTRYF.

In its sample, this clonotype was seen many times. The rearrangement uses TRBV10-3 and TRBJ1-6, with TRBD1 matching 7 bases. Germline CDR1 and CDR2: ENHRY and SYGVKD. With 6 bases clipped from V and 9 bases from J, the junction kept 11 bases outside the gene matches. The CDR3 spans 15 residues. The CDR3 here is CAIRRGQDGGSPLHF. The CDR3 bases are TGTGCCATCAGGCGAGGACAGGATGGTGGTTCACCCCTCCACTTT.